The 32 T cell receptor beta chains reported below all come from one sample, sequenced in a study of beta chain features in type 1 diabetes (dated by TCRdb to 2016 to 2019). The library was produced with the immunoSEQ multiplex PCR assay. The entire amount of isolated RNA was reverse transcribed using the High Capacity cDNA Reverse Transcription Kit, so the sequenced TCRB transcripts were expressed ones. TCRdb holds this immuneACCESS table with in-frame rearrangements only. Some clones are missing; in checked studies, unresolved V genes explain under half, and the rest has no known cause. The sample has approximately 340,000 clones on record, roughly 15% of them singletons. Of the sample, about 0.019% is held by the ten largest clones. The sequencing sample was made of naive CD4+ T cells from blood. The cell subset or site label here, explained by the study, means: true naive CD4+ T cells. All receptors derive from a woman younger than 30 in good health.

In this sample, this clone turned up a few times. The junction does not match germline at one end; this may be a read error. This sequence joins TRBV7-9 and TRBJ2-3; 9 positions match TRBD2. Germline V CDR1 and CDR2: SEHNR, FQNEAQ (reference sequence). This CDR3 region has 13 residues. The CDR3 spells CASSLAGASGEFF. The CDR3 coding sequence is TGTGCCAGCAGCTTAGCGGGTGCTAGCGGGGAGTTTTTT.

The V gene is TRBV13, the J gene TRBJ2-1; TRBD2 matches 8 bases. Trimming took 7 bases from V and 1 from J; bases not matched to a gene: 12. Germline V gene lookup returns CDR1 PRHDT and CDR2 FYEKMQ (reference sequence). The CDR3 has 17 residues. The CDR3 sequence: CASNSRSGKVSYNEQFF. CDR3 coding DNA: TGTGCCAGCAACTCACGTAGCGGGAAGGTATCCTACAATGAGCAGTTCTTC.

This sequence joins TRBV5-1 and TRBJ2-3; D ambiguous. This CDR3 region has 15 residues. Looked up from germline, CDR1 is SGHRS and CDR2 is YFSETQ. Between the trimmed V and J ends, which lost 1 base and 2 bases, there was a span of 11 bases. The chain's CDR3 is CASSLQQPSTDTQYF. In nucleotides, the CDR3 is TGCGCCAGCAGCTTGCAACAGCCCTCCACAGATACGCAGTATTTT.

This clone was seen a few times. This sequence joins TRBV5-1 and TRBJ1-1; D not certain. The CDR3 extends over 14 amino acids. V shed 1 base and J shed 1 base, with 8 bases lying between them. CDR1 SGHRS and CDR2 YFSETQ come from the germline V gene. CDR3 amino acids: CASSLIAGNTEAFF. The CDR3 DNA reads as TGCGCCAGCAGCTTGATTGCGGGGAACACTGAAGCTTTCTTT.

V is TRBV29-1 and J is TRBJ2-1, with D possibly TRBD2 on 6 matching bases. Germline V CDR1 and CDR2: SQVTM, ANQGSEA. The CDR3 is 17 residues long. With 4 bases removed from V and 8 bases from J, the gap between germline ends came to 27 bases. DNA of the CDR3: TGCAGCGTTGTGTCTCTATTTATGGCGGGATCTCGCGATGAGCAGTTCTTC. Protein: CSVVSLFMAGSRDEQFF.

The chain links TRBV7-2 to TRBJ2-2, with TRBD2 matching 12 bases. This CDR3 contains 17 residues. The germline V gene has CDR1 SGHTA and CDR2 FQGNSA. V was clipped by 6 bases and J by 5 bases; unmatched bases: 10. DNA of the CDR3: TGTGCCAGCAGTTACCCTACCGGGACTAGCGGGACCGGGGAGCTGTTTTTT. Protein product: CASSYPTGTSGTGELFF.

This clone occurred a few times. The chain combines TRBV19 with TRBJ1-5; D gene ambiguous. This CDR3 has 13 amino acids. CDR1 and CDR2 from the germline V gene are LNHDA and SQIVND (reference sequence). The ends were cut back, 4 bases at V and 3 bases at J, with 7 bases in the middle. CDR3 in DNA: TGTGCCAGTAGTACAGCGACCAATCAGCCCCAGCATTTT. It encodes CASSTATNQPQHF.

This clone has more than one count but fewer than ten. The rearrangement links TRBV9 to TRBJ1-2, with D hard to call. Per germline, CDR1 SGDLS and CDR2 YYNGEE. V was trimmed by 4 bases and J by 6 bases, leaving 10 bases between them. The CDR3 length is 12 residues. The CDR3 spells CASSPLGDGYTF. The CDR3 nucleotides are TGTGCCAGCAGCCCCCTCGGTGATGGCTACACCTTC.

The rearrangement joins TRBV6-6 to TRBJ2-3; 9 nucleotides agree with TRBD2. The CDR3 has 16 amino acids. Germline lookup yields CDR1 MNHNY and CDR2 SVGAGI (reference sequence). V was clipped by 0 bases and J by 4 bases; unmatched bases: 5. The chain's CDR3 is CASSYSVAGVADTQYF. As DNA, the CDR3 is TGTGCCAGCAGTTACTCGGTAGCGGGAGTGGCAGATACGCAGTATTTT.

The chain is built from TRBV7-2 and TRBJ2-7, with 10 positions matching TRBD2. The CDR3 totals 16 residues. Losses at the gene ends were 5 bases for V and 3 bases for J; bases not matched to a gene: 10. CDR1 is SGHTA, CDR2 FQGNSA, per germline. CDR3 loop: CASSPSGSKSGYEQYF. The CDR3 DNA reads as TGTGCCAGCAGCCCTAGCGGGAGTAAGTCTGGCTACGAGCAGTACTTC.

A single count supports this clone. The chain carries TRBV4-1 and TRBJ1-2; D unclear. The CDR3 runs 16 residues. Trimming left V 1 base short and J 3 bases short, with 15 bases between. The germline gives CDR1 MGHRA, CDR2 YSYEKL. CDR3 region: CASSQGPGEAYYGYTF. DNA of the CDR3: TGCGCCAGCAGCCAAGGGCCCGGGGAAGCATACTATGGCTACACCTTC.

The sample holds a few counts of this clone. This chain links TRBV29-1 with TRBJ1-2; no clear D gene. The CDR3 length is 12 residues. V lost 4 bases, J lost 3 bases, and 9 bases lay in between. The V gene's germline CDR1 is SQVTM and CDR2 ANQGSEA. The CDR3 DNA follows: TGCAGCGTTGCGGCGAGGGACTATGGCTACACCTTC. Translated, it gives CSVAARDYGYTF.

This clone has a handful of counts. The rearrangement joins TRBV29-1 to TRBJ2-3; 10 bases match TRBD2. V gave up 5 bases and J gave up 0 bases; unmatched junction bases: 2. This CDR3 contains 14 residues. Germline lookup yields CDR1 SQVTM and CDR2 ANQGSEA. CDR3 sequence (DNA): TGCAGCGTTCCGGGACTAGCGAGCACAGATACGCAGTATTTT. It specifies CSVPGLASTDTQYF.

V gene TRBV5-1 combines with J gene TRBJ2-3; 10 bases are a match to TRBD2. The V gene's germline CDR1 is SGHRS and CDR2 YFSETQ. J was trimmed by 3 bases and V by 2 bases; bases with no gene match: 3. The CDR3 loop spans 15 amino acids. This chain's CDR3 is CASSFRTSGTDTQYF. DNA for the CDR3: TGCGCCAGCAGCTTTAGGACTAGCGGAACAGATACGCAGTATTTT.

In its sample, this clone was seen a few times. The chain combines TRBV5-1 with TRBJ2-5; 10 nucleotides agree with TRBD2. Trimming took 4 bases from V and 4 from J; bases not matched to a gene: 4. Germline V lookup: CDR1 SGHRS, CDR2 YFSETQ. The CDR3 consists of 14 residues. This CDR3 is CASSPPSGGETQYF. DNA for the CDR3: TGCGCCAGCAGCCCGCCTAGCGGGGGAGAGACCCAGTACTTC.

The gene calls are TRBV28 and TRBJ2-7, with 10 bases aligning to TRBD1. The length of the CDR3 is 15 residues. From germline, CDR1 is MDHEN and CDR2 SYDVKM. V lost 2 bases, J lost 5 bases, and 6 bases stayed unmatched. CDR3: CASSLPGTGDHEQYF. The CDR3 DNA reads TGTGCCAGCAGTTTACCCGGGACAGGGGACCACGAGCAGTACTTC. Full variable domain (outside the CDR3, taken from reference TRBV28 and TRBJ2-7): DVKVTQSSRYLVKRTGEKVFLECVQDMDHENMFWYRQDPGLGLRLIYFSYDVKMKEKGDIPEGYSVSREKKERFSLILESASTNQTSMYLCASSLPGTGDHEQYFGPGTRLTVT.

This clone was observed a few times. CDR3 region: CAIRATSGTGHEQFF. CDR3 nucleotide sequence: TGTGCCATCAGGGCGACTAGCGGGACAGGGCATGAGCAGTTCTTC. This chain joins TRBV10-3 and TRBJ2-1; TRBD2 matches at 11 bases. CDR3 length equals 15 residues. The germline V gene encodes CDR1 ENHRY and CDR2 SYGVKD. V lost 6 bases and J lost 8; bases outside the gene matches: 9.

In its sample, this clone was seen a few times. CDR3 in DNA: TGTGCCAGCAGCACAGCCGGGACTAGCGGAGAGACCCAGTACTTC. The encoded protein is CASSTAGTSGETQYF. This chain connects TRBV7-2 to TRBJ2-5; 11 bases fit TRBD2. Per germline, CDR1 SGHTA and CDR2 FQGNSA. CDR3 size: 15 residues. Unmatched junction bases numbered 6, after V lost 5 bases and J lost 4 bases.

This clone came up a few times. The V gene is TRBV4-3, the J gene TRBJ2-1; 10 bases align to TRBD2. The CDR3 runs to 18 residues. The germline gives CDR1 LGHNA, CDR2 YSLEER. The V segment lost 0 bases and the J segment 4 bases; nucleotides outside the gene matches: 9. CDR3: CASSQDPSGSSRYNEQFF. The CDR3 DNA follows: TGCGCCAGCAGCCAAGACCCTAGCGGGAGCTCGAGATACAATGAGCAGTTCTTC.

In its sample, this clone was seen a few times. The chain employs TRBV6-5 and TRBJ2-3; 8 nucleotides line up with TRBD1. V lost 7 bases and J lost 3; bases outside the gene matches: 9. Germline V gives CDR1 MNHEY, CDR2 SVGAGI. The CDR3 totals 15 residues. The DNA of the CDR3 is TGTGCCAGCACCAGGACAGGGAGAAGGACAGATACGCAGTATTTT. It yields the protein CASTRTGRRTDTQYF.

This clone was seen a few times. The V and J genes are TRBV7-2 and TRBJ2-1, with 13 nucleotides matching TRBD2. The CDR3 contains 16 residues. With 4 bases clipped from V and 4 bases from J, the junction kept 4 bases outside the gene matches. Germline V lookup: CDR1 SGHTA, CDR2 FQGNSA. Written as DNA, the CDR3 is TGTGCCAGCAGCTCCCGACTAGCGGGAGGTTACAATGAGCAGTTCTTC. This codes for CASSSRLAGGYNEQFF.

J is TRBJ2-7 and V is TRBV5-1; TRBD1 might be the D (5 bases). CDR3 size: 14 residues. Germline V lookup: CDR1 SGHRS, CDR2 YFSETQ. V lost 0 bases and J 4 bases, leaving 11 bases between the germline ends. CDR3 loop: CASSLGTPSYEQYF. In DNA, the CDR3 is TGCGCCAGCAGCTTGGGGACACCAAGTTACGAGCAGTACTTC.

The chain employs TRBV30 and TRBJ2-3; 7 bases match TRBD1. This CDR3 comprises 15 residues. The junction had 10 bases not matched to a gene; V was cut back by 5 bases and J by 2 bases. Looked up from germline, CDR1 is GTSNPN and CDR2 is SVGIG (reference sequence). The DNA for the CDR3 is TGTGCCTGGGAGAAGACAGGGTCCTACACAGATACGCAGTATTTT. The encoded protein is CAWEKTGSYTDTQYF.

This clone was counted a few times. The chain recombines TRBV30 with TRBJ2-5; possible D gene TRBD2, 5 bases. Judging by the DNA end, TRBJ2-7 fits better; the J call may be wrong. This CDR3 region has 11 residues. Germline assignment: CDR1 GTSNPN and CDR2 SVGIG (reference sequence). The CDR3 DNA reads TGTGCCTGGGGGAGCTCCTACGAGCAGTACTTC. The encoded protein is CAWGSSYEQYF.

This clone was counted a few times. The chain combines TRBV29-1 with TRBJ1-1, with a tentative D call TRBD1 (5 bases). The CDR3 covers 11 residues. The germline V gene has CDR1 SQVTM and CDR2 ANQGSEA. V lost 6 bases to trimming and J lost 4 bases, with 9 bases between them. In nucleotides, the CDR3 is TGCAGCGTAAAAGGGGCCACTGAAGCTTTCTTT. Protein sequence: CSVKGATEAFF.

This clone was observed a few times. The chain employs TRBV30 and TRBJ1-5; 10 bases map to TRBD1. V lost 0 bases, J lost 7 bases, and 3 bases stayed unmatched. CDR1 and CDR2 (germline): GTSNPN, SVGIG (reference sequence). The CDR3 has 14 amino acids. The CDR3 nucleotides are TGTGCCTGGAGTGTAGCGACAGGGGGCCAGCCCCAGCATTTT. Translating gives CAWSVATGGQPQHF.

The chain combines TRBV29-1 with TRBJ2-1, with 7 bases that match TRBD2. The germline V gene has CDR1 SQVTM and CDR2 ANQGSEA. The CDR3 contains 11 residues. V lost 6 bases to trimming and J lost 12 bases; unmatched junction nucleotides: 8. CDR3 DNA sequence: TGCAGCGTCCACCCATGGGGGGGGCAGTTCTTC. Residues: CSVHPWGGQFF.

This clone was counted only a few times. The chain combines TRBV4-3 with TRBJ2-3, with D possibly matching TRBD2 (5 bases). The CDR3 length is 13 residues. The germline V gene encodes CDR1 LGHNA and CDR2 YSLEER. V shed 0 bases and J shed 6 bases, with 7 bases lying between them. The CDR3 protein is CASSQEPGDTQYF. The CDR3 DNA is TGCGCCAGCAGCCAAGAACCGGGGGATACGCAGTATTTT.

This clone has a handful of counts. J is TRBJ2-2 and V is TRBV19; 10 positions agree with TRBD1. Germline values: CDR1 LNHDA, CDR2 SQIVND (reference sequence). This CDR3 has 17 amino acids. Trimming took 7 bases from V and 4 from J; bases not matched to a gene: 12. In DNA form, the CDR3 reads TGTGCCAGTACCACCACTCCGGGACAGGGGCGCACCGGGGAGCTGTTTTTT. Residues: CASTTTPGQGRTGELFF.

The rearrangement joins TRBV19 to TRBJ2-7; tentatively, D is TRBD2 (6 bases). Germline V gene data show CDR1 as LNHDA and CDR2 as SQIVND (reference sequence). Between the trimmed V and J ends, which lost 7 bases and 0 bases, there was a span of 16 bases. This CDR3 spans 15 amino acids. The CDR3 sequence: CASTRDFYSSYEQYF. The CDR3 DNA follows: TGTGCCAGTACCAGGGACTTTTACTCCTCCTACGAGCAGTACTTC.

This rearrangement joins TRBV30 to TRBJ2-1; TRBD2 agrees at 12 bases. This CDR3 has 14 residues. J was trimmed by 0 bases and V by 8 bases; bases with no gene match: 2. The germline V gene has CDR1 GTSNPN and CDR2 SVGIG (reference sequence). The CDR3 nucleotides are TGTGCCCTGACTAGCGGGAGCTCCTACAATGAGCAGTTCTTC. This translates into CALTSGSSYNEQFF.

Points on this clone: The sample has other DNA sequences that encode this CDR3 too. This chain links TRBV30 with TRBJ1-1; D unclear. This CDR3 has 13 residues. V lost 0 bases and J lost 4, with 9 bases in between. The germline gives CDR1 GTSNPN, CDR2 SVGIG (reference sequence). CDR3 DNA sequence: TGTGCCTGGAGTGTACTGGGAGGCACTGAAGCTTTCTTT. Translating it yields CAWSVLGGTEAFF.